The rows below give T cell receptor beta chains drawn from one sample of a study of preoperative IRX-2 immunotherapy in early breast cancer. Only in-frame clones appear in the TCRdb table, and some are missing; sequencing was by immunoSEQ multiplex PCR. Of 39,000 or so clones listed, approximately 77% are singletons. This specimen consisted of tumor tissue, obtained after IRX-2 immunotherapy. These receptors originate from a human donor with breast cancer. CDR3s leave out the opening cysteine and the closing phenylalanine or tryptophan. Fields, in order: J gene, V gene, CDR3 protein.

j_call: TRBJ2-3; v_call: TRBV5-1; cdr3_aa: ASSLTPPPLTDTQY
j_call: TRBJ2-5; v_call: TRBV22-1; cdr3_aa: ASSLLQQETQY
j_call: TRBJ1-6; v_call: TRBV6-1; cdr3_aa: ASSEGAGSSSPLH
j_call: TRBJ2-1; v_call: TRBV5-1; cdr3_aa: ASSLAGGPWNEQF
j_call: TRBJ2-1; v_call: TRBV10-2; cdr3_aa: ASSEIAGTPYNEQF
j_call: TRBJ1-1; v_call: TRBV6-8; cdr3_aa: ASSYIGSTEAF
j_call: TRBJ2-7; v_call: TRBV29-1; cdr3_aa: SALLGDLSYEQY
j_call: TRBJ2-7; v_call: TRBV5-1; cdr3_aa: ASSLEGEWRNEQY
j_call: TRBJ2-7; v_call: TRBV10-1; cdr3_aa: ASSPGQTSYEQY
j_call: TRBJ2-1; v_call: TRBV19; cdr3_aa: ASSEGLAVEQF
j_call: TRBJ2-3; v_call: TRBV19; cdr3_aa: ASIDRPGGGNTDTQY
j_call: TRBJ2-7; v_call: TRBV19; cdr3_aa: ASRDRALNEQY
j_call: TRBJ2-7; v_call: TRBV5-1; cdr3_aa: ASSLVSSGSHSYEQY
j_call: TRBJ2-7; v_call: TRBV19; cdr3_aa: ASSIRTGRTSYEQY
j_call: TRBJ1-6; v_call: TRBV5-1; cdr3_aa: ASSSAGTGDSPLH
j_call: TRBJ2-3; v_call: TRBV15; cdr3_aa: ATSRGDEHTDTQY
j_call: TRBJ2-3; v_call: TRBV1; cdr3_aa: ASSHWTSGGDTQY
j_call: TRBJ2-7; v_call: TRBV12-5; cdr3_aa: ASGLVPWGSYYEQY
j_call: TRBJ1-4; v_call: TRBV5-1; cdr3_aa: ASSPDRGGEKLF
j_call: TRBJ2-3; v_call: TRBV10-3; cdr3_aa: AISEPNGQGGTDTQY
j_call: TRBJ1-4; v_call: TRBV23-1; cdr3_aa: ASSLRTGSNEKLF
j_call: TRBJ2-3; v_call: TRBV11-3; cdr3_aa: ASKVALSTDTQY